These 15 T cell receptor beta chains originate from one sample sequenced in a study of blood T cell repertoires in COVID-19. TCRdb's table, derived via immunoSEQ multiplex PCR, lists solely in-frame clones and lacks some. Of 30,000 to 40,000 clones detected, roughly nine tenths appear once; the ten largest clones hold approximately 6.6%. The sequenced sample consisted of peripheral blood. The receptor source for this set is a human donor in a cohort sampled during active COVID-19.

The chain is built from TRBV6-5 and TRBJ1-4; a weak D match, TRBD1 (5 bases). The CDR3 spans 15 residues. Germline assignment: CDR1 MNHEY and CDR2 SVGAGI. V lost 6 bases and J lost 3, with 14 bases in between. CDR3 in amino acids: CASSYGRGPNEKLFF. The CDR3 DNA reads TGTGCCAGCAGCTACGGGAGGGGTCCTAATGAAAAACTGTTTTTT.

The chain employs TRBV19 and TRBJ1-2; 7 nucleotides line up with TRBD1. Looked up from germline, CDR1 is LNHDA and CDR2 is SQIVND (reference sequence). The CDR3 is made up of 12 amino acids. V shed 3 bases, J shed 8 bases, and the junction held 3 bases outside the gene matches. For the CDR3, the DNA is TGTGCCAGTAGTATGGTAGGGGGCGGCTACACCTTC. Protein sequence: CASSMVGGGYTF.

The chain employs TRBV11-2 and TRBJ2-3, with 7 bases aligning to TRBD1. CDR1 is SGHAT, CDR2 FQNNGV, per germline. The CDR3 runs 16 residues. J was trimmed by 2 bases and V by 3 bases; bases with no gene match: 8. The DNA for the CDR3 is TGTGCCAGCAGCTTGGCTAACAGGGGCTCCACAGATACGCAGTATTTT. As protein: CASSLANRGSTDTQYF.

V gene TRBV6-5 combines with J gene TRBJ2-5; perhaps TRBD2 as D (6 bases). Germline CDR1 is MNHEY and CDR2 is SVGAGI. The CDR3 runs 15 residues. V lost 5 bases and J lost 3, with 16 bases in between. The CDR3 bases are TGTGCCAGCAGTACCAAGAGAGGCGGGAAAGAGACCCAGTACTTC. Residues: CASSTKRGGKETQYF.

The chain carries TRBV14 and TRBJ1-1, with D unclear. Trimming pared 4 bases from V and 5 bases from J, leaving 8 bases between. The CDR3 is 12 amino acids. Germline V gene sequence: CDR1 SGHDN, CDR2 FVKESK. The CDR3 DNA reads TGTGCCAGCAGCCCCTCCCGTACTGAAGCTTTCTTT. It translates to CASSPSRTEAFF. The full variable domain, completed using reference TRBV14 and TRBJ1-1, is EAGVTQFPSHSVIEKGQTVTLRCDPISGHDNLYWYRRVMGKEIKFLLHFVKESKQDESGMPNNRFLAERTGGTYSTLKVQPAELEDSGVYFCASSPSRTEAFFGQGTRLTVV.

The chain combines TRBV5-5 with TRBJ2-1; TRBD1 agrees at 10 bases. Germline CDR1 and CDR2: SGHKS and YYEKEE (reference sequence). CDR3 length: 15 residues. The V and J ends lost 4 bases and 2 bases, in that order; junction bases with no gene match: 3. The CDR3 protein is CASSGGQGAYNEQFF. The CDR3 DNA is TGTGCCAGCAGCGGCGGACAGGGGGCCTACAATGAGCAGTTCTTC.

J is TRBJ2-5 and V is TRBV5-1; 9 bases line up with TRBD1. CDR3 size: 15 residues. The germline gives CDR1 SGHRS, CDR2 YFSETQ. Germline trimming cut 0 bases from V and 5 bases from J; bases unmatched to any gene: 5. CDR3 in amino acids: CASSLGGQGSETQYF. In DNA, the CDR3 is TGCGCCAGCAGCTTGGGGGGACAGGGATCGGAGACCCAGTACTTC.

This chain joins TRBV7-8 and TRBJ2-2, with 11 bases matching TRBD2. The CDR3 covers 18 residues. CDR1 SGHVS and CDR2 FQNEAQ come from the germline V gene. The V and J ends lost 1 base and 0 bases, in that order; junction bases with no gene match: 4. The CDR3, as DNA: TGTGCCAGCAGCTTAGGGGGACTAGCGGCCGCGAACACCGGGGAGCTGTTTTTT. It translates to CASSLGGLAAANTGELFF.

J is TRBJ1-1 and V is TRBV7-9, with TRBD1 identical over 8 bases. CDR3 length equals 16 residues. Germline CDR1 SEHNR, CDR2 FQNEAQ (reference sequence). The V segment lost 3 bases and the J segment 7 bases; nucleotides outside the gene matches: 13. The chain's CDR3 is CASSFTPGQAPHEAFF. The CDR3 DNA is TGTGCCAGCAGCTTCACACCGGGACAGGCGCCGCATGAAGCTTTCTTT.

The chain uses TRBV5-1 and TRBJ2-1, with 7 nucleotides matching TRBD1. This CDR3 is 14 amino acids long. Germline CDR1 reads SGHRS; CDR2 reads YFSETQ. V was clipped by 3 bases and J by 3 bases; unmatched bases: 3. As DNA, the CDR3 is TGCGCCAGCAGCTCTCGGGACAGCTACAATGAGCAGTTCTTC. Translation gives CASSSRDSYNEQFF.

The chain employs TRBV5-1 and TRBJ1-2, with 9 positions matching TRBD1. Germline V gene lookup returns CDR1 SGHRS and CDR2 YFSETQ. V lost 4 bases and J lost 7; bases outside the gene matches: 8. The CDR3 extends over 14 amino acids. In DNA, the CDR3 is TGCGCCAGCAGCAACCGACAGGGGGGAGCTGGCTACACCTTC. Translating it yields CASSNRQGGAGYTF.

The rearrangement joins TRBV7-9 to TRBJ1-5; D perhaps matches TRBD1 (5 bases). The CDR3 extends over 16 amino acids. Germline lookup yields CDR1 SEHNR and CDR2 FQNEAQ (reference sequence). V lost 1 base and J 1 base, leaving 11 bases between the germline ends. The CDR3 sequence: CASSLEWAGSNQPQHF. As DNA, the CDR3 is TGTGCCAGCAGCTTAGAGTGGGCAGGGAGCAATCAGCCCCAGCATTTT.

This clone was counted a single time. This chain links TRBV18 with TRBJ1-3; a weak D match, TRBD1 (6 bases). This CDR3 is 17 amino acids long. Germline CDR1 reads KGHSH; CDR2 reads LQKENI. Trimming took off 3 bases at V and 0 bases at J, with 15 bases between the two ends. Here the CDR3 DNA reads TGTGCCAGCTCACCTGGACAGTTTTTTGTCTCTGGAAACACCATATATTTT. This gives the protein CASSPGQFFVSGNTIYF.

This sequence joins TRBV7-2 and TRBJ2-4, with TRBD1 matching 9 bases. Per the germline V gene, CDR1 is SGHTA and CDR2 is FQGNSA. The junction had 8 bases not matched to a gene; V was cut back by 2 bases and J by 9 bases. This CDR3 comprises 15 residues. The CDR3 is CASSLRGTGRGIQYF. The DNA of the CDR3 is TGTGCCAGCAGCTTAAGGGGGACAGGGCGGGGCATTCAGTACTTC.

This clone was seen a few times. The chain has TRBV15 and TRBJ1-5, with 7 nucleotides matching TRBD1. The CDR3 has 14 amino acids. Germline-derived CDR1 and CDR2 are LNHNV and YYDKDF (reference sequence). Germline trimming cut 5 bases from V and 5 bases from J; bases unmatched to any gene: 6. In DNA form, the CDR3 reads TGTGCCACCAGCCGCCAAGGGGGCCATCAGCCCCAGCATTTT. Its translation is CATSRQGGHQPQHF. Complete variable domain (other parts from reference TRBV15 and TRBJ1-5): DAMVIQNPRYQVTQFGKPVTLSCSQTLNHNVMYWYQQKSSQAPKLLFHYYDKDFNNEADTPDNFQSRRPNTSFCFLDIRSPGLGDTAMYLCATSRQGGHQPQHFGDGTRLSIL.